The 3 T cell receptor beta chains given below trace back to one sample, sequenced in a study of OX40 agonist ivuxolimab in advanced cancers. Libraries were prepared by immunoSEQ multiplex PCR; TCRdb keeps only in-frame clonotypes and omits some of them. The data show roughly 50,000 clones, 80% to 85% seen once. This material consisted of CD4+ or CD8+ T cells sorted from blood, taken in a trial of the OX40 agonist ivuxolimab. These receptors originate from an adult with an advanced solid tumor such as melanoma, head and neck, liver or kidney cancer.

J is TRBJ1-5 and V is TRBV21-1; TRBD1, the table's D call, was not compared with the DNA. TRBV21-1 is tagged as a pseudogene. CDR3 size: 15 residues. CDR3 DNA: TGTGCCAGCAGCAGAAGGCCCAACAGGGTCCGGATAGAGCATTTT. This codes for CASSRRPNRVRIEHF.

This chain uses TRBV10-3 with TRBJ1-1; no firm D call. Looked up from germline, CDR1 is ENHRY and CDR2 is SYGVKD. V lost 4 bases and J lost 3, with 12 bases in between. This CDR3 is built from 14 residues. CDR3 sequence (DNA): TGTGCCATCAGTGTCAAGGGAATGGACACTGAAGCTTTCTTT. Protein: CAISVKGMDTEAFF.

The V and J genes are TRBV18 and TRBJ2-1; 12 bases fit TRBD1. The CDR3 length is 14 residues. Germline V gene lookup returns CDR1 KGHSH and CDR2 LQKENI. V dropped 6 bases and J dropped 8; count of bases not matched to a gene: 5. The CDR3 reads CASSPGTGGDEQFF. The CDR3 DNA reads as TGTGCCAGCTCCCCCGGGACAGGGGGCGATGAGCAGTTCTTC.